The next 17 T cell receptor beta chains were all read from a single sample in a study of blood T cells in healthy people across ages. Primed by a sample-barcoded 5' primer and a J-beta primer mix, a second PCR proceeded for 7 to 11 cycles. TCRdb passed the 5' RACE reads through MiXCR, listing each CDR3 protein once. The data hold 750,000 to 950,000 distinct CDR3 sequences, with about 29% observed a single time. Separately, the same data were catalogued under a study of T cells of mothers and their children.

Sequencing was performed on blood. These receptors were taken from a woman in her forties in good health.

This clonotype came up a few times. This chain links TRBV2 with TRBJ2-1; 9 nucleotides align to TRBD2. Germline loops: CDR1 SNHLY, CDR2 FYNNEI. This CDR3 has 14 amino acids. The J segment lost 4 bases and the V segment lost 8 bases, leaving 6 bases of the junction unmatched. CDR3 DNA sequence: TGTGCCAGCCCCGCTAGCGGGGCTTACAATGAGCAGTTCTTC. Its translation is CASPASGAYNEQFF.

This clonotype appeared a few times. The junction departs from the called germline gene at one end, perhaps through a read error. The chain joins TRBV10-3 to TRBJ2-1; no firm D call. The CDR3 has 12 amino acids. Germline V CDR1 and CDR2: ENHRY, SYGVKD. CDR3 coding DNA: TGTGCCGTCAGTGAGTACTATAATGAGCAGTTCTTC. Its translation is CAVSEYYNEQFF.

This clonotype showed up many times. The CDR3 bases are TGCAGTGCCACCGCTCCTAGTCTTCCCAACGAGCAGTACTTC. The encoded protein is CSATAPSLPNEQYF. V is TRBV20-1 and J is TRBJ2-7; D call uncertain. Trimming shortened V by 6 bases and J by 5 bases, and 20 bases separated the two germline ends. This CDR3 is built from 14 residues. Per the germline V gene, CDR1 is DFQATT and CDR2 is SNEGSKA (reference sequence).

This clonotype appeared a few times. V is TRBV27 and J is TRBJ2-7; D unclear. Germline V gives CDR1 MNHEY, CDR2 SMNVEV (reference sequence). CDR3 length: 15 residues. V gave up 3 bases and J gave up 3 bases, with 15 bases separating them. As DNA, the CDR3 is TGTGCCAGCAGTTTCTCGGGCAGTTATGGCTACGAGCAGTACTTC. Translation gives CASSFSGSYGYEQYF.

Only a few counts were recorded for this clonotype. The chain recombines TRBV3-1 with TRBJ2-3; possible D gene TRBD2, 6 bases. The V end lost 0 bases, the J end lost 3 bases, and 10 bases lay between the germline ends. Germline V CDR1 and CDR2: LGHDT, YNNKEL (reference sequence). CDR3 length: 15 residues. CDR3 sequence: CASSQDGGATDTQYF. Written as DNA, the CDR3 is TGTGCCAGCAGCCAAGACGGGGGTGCGACAGATACGCAGTATTTT.

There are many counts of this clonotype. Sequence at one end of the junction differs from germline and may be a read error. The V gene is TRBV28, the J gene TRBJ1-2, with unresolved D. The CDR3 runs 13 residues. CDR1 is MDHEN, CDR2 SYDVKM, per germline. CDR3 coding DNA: TGTGCCAGCAGTCGCGGCAGAGATGGTGGCCACACCTTC. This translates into CASSRGRDGGHTF.

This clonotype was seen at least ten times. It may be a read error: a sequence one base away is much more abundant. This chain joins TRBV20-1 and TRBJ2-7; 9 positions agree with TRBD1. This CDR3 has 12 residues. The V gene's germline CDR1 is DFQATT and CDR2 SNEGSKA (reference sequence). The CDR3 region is CRGGQGIYEQYF. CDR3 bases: TGCAGGGGGGGACAGGGAATCTACGAGCAGTACTTC.

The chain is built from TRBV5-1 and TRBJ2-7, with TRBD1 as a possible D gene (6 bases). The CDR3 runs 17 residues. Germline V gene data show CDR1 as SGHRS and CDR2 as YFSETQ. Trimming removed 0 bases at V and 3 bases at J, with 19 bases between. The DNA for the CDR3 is TGCGCCAGCAGCTTGGGGTCCGGGAACCAGGGGTTCTACGAGCAGTACTTC. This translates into CASSLGSGNQGFYEQYF.

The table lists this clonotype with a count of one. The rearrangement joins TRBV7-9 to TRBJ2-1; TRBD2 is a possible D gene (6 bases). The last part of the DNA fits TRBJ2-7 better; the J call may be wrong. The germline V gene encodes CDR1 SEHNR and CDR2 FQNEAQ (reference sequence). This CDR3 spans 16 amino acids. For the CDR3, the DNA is TGTGCCAGCACCGGGTGGTCCGGGAGCTCCTACAATGAGCAGTACTTC. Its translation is CASTGWSGSSYNEQYF.

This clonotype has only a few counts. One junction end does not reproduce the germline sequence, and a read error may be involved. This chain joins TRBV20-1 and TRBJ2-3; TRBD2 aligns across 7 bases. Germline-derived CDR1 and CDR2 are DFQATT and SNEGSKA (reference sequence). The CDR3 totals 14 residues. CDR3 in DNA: TGCAGTGCGACGACCGGGACTACCACAGATATGCAGTATTTT. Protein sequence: CSATTGTTTDMQYF.

Written as DNA, the CDR3 is TGTGCCAGCAGTCGCGCCCCAGGGAATCCTACGAGGGAGTACTTC. Its translation: CASSRAPGNPTREYF. The chain recombines TRBV12-3 or TRBV12-4 with TRBJ2-7; D tentatively reads TRBD1 or TRBD2 (5 bases each). The CDR3 spans 15 residues. Between the trimmed V and J ends, which lost 5 bases and 11 bases, there was a span of 25 bases.

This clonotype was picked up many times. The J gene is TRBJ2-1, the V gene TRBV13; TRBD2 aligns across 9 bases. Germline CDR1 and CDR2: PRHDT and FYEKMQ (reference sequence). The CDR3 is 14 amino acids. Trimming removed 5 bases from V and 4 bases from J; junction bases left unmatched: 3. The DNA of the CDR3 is TGTGCCAGCAGCGCAGCGGGGGGATACAATGAGCAGTTCTTC. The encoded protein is CASSAAGGYNEQFF.

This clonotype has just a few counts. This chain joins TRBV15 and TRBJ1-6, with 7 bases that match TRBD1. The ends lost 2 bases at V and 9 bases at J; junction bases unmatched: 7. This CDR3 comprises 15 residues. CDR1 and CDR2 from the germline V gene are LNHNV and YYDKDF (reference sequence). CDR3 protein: CATSRKVSGGSPLHF. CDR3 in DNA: TGTGCCACCAGCAGAAAGGTTTCAGGGGGTTCACCCCTCCACTTT.

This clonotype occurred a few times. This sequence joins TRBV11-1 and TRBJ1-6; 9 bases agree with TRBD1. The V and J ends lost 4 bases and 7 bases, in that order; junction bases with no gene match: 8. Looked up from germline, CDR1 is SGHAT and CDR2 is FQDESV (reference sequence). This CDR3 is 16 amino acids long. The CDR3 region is CASSSLPGTGNSPLHF. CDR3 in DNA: TGTGCCAGCAGCTCTTTACCCGGGACAGGGAATTCACCCCTCCACTTT.

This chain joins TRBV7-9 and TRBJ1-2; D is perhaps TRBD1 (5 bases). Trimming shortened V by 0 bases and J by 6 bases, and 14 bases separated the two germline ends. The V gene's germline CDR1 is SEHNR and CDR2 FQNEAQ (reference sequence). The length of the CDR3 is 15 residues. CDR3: CASSLAGPSMDGYTF. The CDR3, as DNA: TGTGCCAGCAGCTTAGCGGGGCCTAGCATGGATGGCTACACCTTC.

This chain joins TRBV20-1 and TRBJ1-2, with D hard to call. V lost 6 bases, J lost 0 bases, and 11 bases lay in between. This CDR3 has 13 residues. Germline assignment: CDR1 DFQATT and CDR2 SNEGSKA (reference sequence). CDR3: CSATPIANYGYTF. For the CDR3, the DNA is TGCAGTGCGACACCTATCGCTAACTATGGCTACACCTTC.

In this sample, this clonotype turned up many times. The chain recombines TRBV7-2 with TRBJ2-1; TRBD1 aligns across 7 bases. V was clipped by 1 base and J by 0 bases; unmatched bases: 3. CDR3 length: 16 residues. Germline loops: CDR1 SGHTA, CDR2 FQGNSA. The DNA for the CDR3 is TGTGCCAGCAGCTTAGAGGGGGCAGTCTCCTACAATGAGCAGTTCTTC. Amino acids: CASSLEGAVSYNEQFF. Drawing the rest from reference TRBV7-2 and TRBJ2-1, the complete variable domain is GAGVSQSPSNKVTEKGKDVELRCDPISGHTALYWYRQSLGQGLEFLIYFQGNSAPDKSGLPSDRFSAERTGGSVSTLTIQRTQQEDSAVYLCASSLEGAVSYNEQFFGPGTRLTVL.